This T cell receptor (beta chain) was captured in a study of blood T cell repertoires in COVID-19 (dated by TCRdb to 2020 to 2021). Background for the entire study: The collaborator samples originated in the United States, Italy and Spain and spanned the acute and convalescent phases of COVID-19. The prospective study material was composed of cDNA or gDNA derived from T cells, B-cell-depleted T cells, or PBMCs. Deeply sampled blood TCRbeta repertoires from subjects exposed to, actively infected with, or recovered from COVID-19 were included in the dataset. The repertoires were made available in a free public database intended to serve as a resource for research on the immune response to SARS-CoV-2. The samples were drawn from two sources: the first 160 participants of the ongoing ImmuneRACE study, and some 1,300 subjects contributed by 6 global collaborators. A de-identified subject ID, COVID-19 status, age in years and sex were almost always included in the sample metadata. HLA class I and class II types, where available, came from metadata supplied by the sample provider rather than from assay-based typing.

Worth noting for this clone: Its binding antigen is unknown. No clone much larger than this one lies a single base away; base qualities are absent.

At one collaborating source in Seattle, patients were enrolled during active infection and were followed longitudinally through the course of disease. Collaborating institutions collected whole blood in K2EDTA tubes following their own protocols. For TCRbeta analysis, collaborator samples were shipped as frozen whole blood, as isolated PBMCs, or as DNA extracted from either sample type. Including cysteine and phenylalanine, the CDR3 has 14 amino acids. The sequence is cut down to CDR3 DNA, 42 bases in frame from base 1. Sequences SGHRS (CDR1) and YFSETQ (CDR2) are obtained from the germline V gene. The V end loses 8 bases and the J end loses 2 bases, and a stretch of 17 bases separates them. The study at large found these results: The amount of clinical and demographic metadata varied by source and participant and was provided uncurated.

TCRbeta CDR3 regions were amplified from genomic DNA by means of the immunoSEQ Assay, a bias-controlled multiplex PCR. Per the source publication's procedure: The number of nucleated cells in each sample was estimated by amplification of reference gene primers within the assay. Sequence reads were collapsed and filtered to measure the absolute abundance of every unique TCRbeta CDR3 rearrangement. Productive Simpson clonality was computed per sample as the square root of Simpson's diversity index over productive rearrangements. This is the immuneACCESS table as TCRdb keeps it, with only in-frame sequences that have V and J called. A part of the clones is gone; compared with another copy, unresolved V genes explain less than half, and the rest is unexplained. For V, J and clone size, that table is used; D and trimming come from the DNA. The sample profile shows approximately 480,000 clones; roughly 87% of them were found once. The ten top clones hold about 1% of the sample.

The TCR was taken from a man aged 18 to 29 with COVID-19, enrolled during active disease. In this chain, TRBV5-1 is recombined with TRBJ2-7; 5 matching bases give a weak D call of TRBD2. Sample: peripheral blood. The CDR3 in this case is CASSPLDSPYEQYF. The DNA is TGCGCCAGTTCCCCCCTGGACTCCCCCTACGAGCAGTACTTC.